This TCR beta chain was sequenced for a study of beta chain features in type 1 diabetes. Sorting based on CD45RO/CCR7/CD25/CD127/CD95/CD27 separated CD4+ naive, central memory, regulatory and stem cell-like memory cells. This clone has a handful of counts. Reverse transcription of all isolated RNA meant that expressed TCRB transcripts were sequenced. Clones were sequenced by immunoSEQ multiplex PCR, and TCRdb holds only the in-frame ones, with some missing. The repertoire holds about 470,000 clones, with roughly 31% as singletons. This receptor was taken from a man between 18 and 35 years old in good health. Source material: naive CD4+ T cells from blood.

The CDR3 nucleotides read TGTGCCAGCAGCCGGGGGCGGGAGGACTACAATGAGCAGTTCTTC. This gives the protein CASSRGREDYNEQFF. The chain carries TRBV7-8 and TRBJ2-1, with TRBD2 identical over 8 bases. This CDR3 is 15 amino acids long. Trimming cost V 5 bases and J 3 bases; bases outside gene matches: 6. Germline loops: CDR1 SGHVS, CDR2 FQNEAQ.